Following are 5 T cell receptor beta chains from one sample sequenced in a study of neurological immune-mediated disorders. TCRdb fed the 5' RACE reads into MiXCR, producing one record per CDR3 protein. This table holds 30,000 to 50,000 distinct CDR3 sequences, 6.5% to 7.5% found once. Sequences were obtained from CD4+ T cells from blood. The receptors stem from a man aged 50 or older in good health.

At least ten counts were recorded for this clonotype. The chain is built from TRBV5-1 and TRBJ2-1, with 9 bases matching TRBD1. CDR3 length: 15 residues. The J segment lost 7 bases and the V segment lost 4 bases, leaving 9 bases of the junction unmatched. CDR1 SGHRS and CDR2 YFSETQ come from the germline V gene. Here the CDR3 reads CASSRDRGIFNEQFF. CDR3 nucleotide sequence: TGCGCCAGCAGCCGAGACAGGGGGATATTTAATGAGCAGTTCTTC.

The sample holds many counts of this clonotype. Mismatch with germline at one junction end may stem from a read error. V is TRBV7-2 and J is TRBJ1-1; TRBD1 aligns across 9 bases. The CDR3 runs 18 residues. CDR1 and CDR2 from the germline V gene are SGHTA and FQGNSA. The DNA for the CDR3 is TGTGCCAGCACCTTAGGTAGTCCCGGGACAGGGTTGGGCACTGAAGCTTTCTTT. Encoded protein: CASTLGSPGTGLGTEAFF.

This clonotype was detected ten times or more. The chain recombines TRBV7-6 with TRBJ2-5; tentative D call: TRBD1 (5 bases). The germline V gene encodes CDR1 SGHVS and CDR2 FNYEAQ. The CDR3 has 14 amino acids. The V and J ends lost 4 bases and 5 bases respectively, with 14 bases between them. The CDR3 loop is CASSSSSGPETQYF. CDR3 coding DNA: TGTGCCAGCAGCTCCTCCTCAGGGCCCGAGACCCAGTACTTC.

This clonotype came up many times. The rearrangement links TRBV29-1 to TRBJ1-2; D gene unclear. CDR1 is SQVTM and CDR2 is ANQGSEA in the germline V gene. Trimming left V 3 bases short and J 8 bases short, with 19 bases between. The CDR3 runs to 14 residues. CDR3 loop: CSVDLRGPEWGYTF. CDR3 bases: TGCAGCGTTGACCTACGAGGCCCCGAGTGGGGCTACACCTTC.

The table lists this clonotype with many counts. The genes are TRBV6-2 or TRBV6-3 and TRBJ1-5, with D unclear. Per the germline V gene, CDR1 is MNHEY and CDR2 is SVGEGT. The CDR3 has 18 amino acids. The V and J ends lost 1 base and 3 bases respectively, with 19 bases between them. This CDR3 reads CASSYWSADLVINQPQHF. The CDR3 bases are TGTGCCAGCAGTTACTGGTCTGCGGATCTGGTAATCAATCAGCCCCAGCATTTT.